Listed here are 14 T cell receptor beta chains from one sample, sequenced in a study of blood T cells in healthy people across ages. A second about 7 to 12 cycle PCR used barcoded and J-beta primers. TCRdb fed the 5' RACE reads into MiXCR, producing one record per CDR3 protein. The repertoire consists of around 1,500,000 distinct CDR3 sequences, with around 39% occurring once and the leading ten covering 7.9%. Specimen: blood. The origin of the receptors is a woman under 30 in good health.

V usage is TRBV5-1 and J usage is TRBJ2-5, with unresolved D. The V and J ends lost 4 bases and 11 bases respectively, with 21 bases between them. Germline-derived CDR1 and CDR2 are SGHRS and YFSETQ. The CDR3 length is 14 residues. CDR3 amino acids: CASSPTGSFNEQYF. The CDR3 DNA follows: TGCGCCAGCAGCCCCACGGGTAGTTTCAATGAGCAGTACTTC.

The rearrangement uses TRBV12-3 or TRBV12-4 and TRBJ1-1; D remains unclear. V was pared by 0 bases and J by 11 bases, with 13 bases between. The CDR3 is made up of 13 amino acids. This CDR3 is CASSLATPVGAFF. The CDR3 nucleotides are TGTGCCAGCAGTTTAGCCACCCCAGTAGGGGCTTTCTTT.

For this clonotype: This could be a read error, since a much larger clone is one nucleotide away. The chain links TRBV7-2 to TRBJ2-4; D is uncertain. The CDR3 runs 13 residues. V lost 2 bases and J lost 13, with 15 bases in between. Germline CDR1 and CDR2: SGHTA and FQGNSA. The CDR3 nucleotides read TGTGCCAGCAGCTTACCAAGCTACAATGAGCAGTACTTC. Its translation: CASSLPSYNEQYF.

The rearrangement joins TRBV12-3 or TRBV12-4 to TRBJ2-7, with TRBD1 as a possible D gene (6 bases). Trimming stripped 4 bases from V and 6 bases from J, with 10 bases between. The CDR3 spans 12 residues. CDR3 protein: CASSSRTAEQYF. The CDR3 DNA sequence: TGTGCCAGCAGTTCCCGGACAGCCGAGCAGTACTTC.

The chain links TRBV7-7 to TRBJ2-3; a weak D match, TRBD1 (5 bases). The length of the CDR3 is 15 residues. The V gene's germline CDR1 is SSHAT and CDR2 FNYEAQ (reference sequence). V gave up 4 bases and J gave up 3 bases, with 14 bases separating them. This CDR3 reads CASSSGAGRTDTQYF. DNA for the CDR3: TGTGCCAGCAGCTCTGGGGCAGGCCGTACAGATACGCAGTATTTT. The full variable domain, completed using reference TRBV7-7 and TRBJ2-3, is GAGVSQSPRYKVTKRGQDVTLRCDPISSHATLYWYQQALGQGPEFLTYFNYEAQPDKSGLPSDRFSAERPEGSISTLTIQRTEQRDSAMYRCASSSGAGRTDTQYFGPGTRLTVL.

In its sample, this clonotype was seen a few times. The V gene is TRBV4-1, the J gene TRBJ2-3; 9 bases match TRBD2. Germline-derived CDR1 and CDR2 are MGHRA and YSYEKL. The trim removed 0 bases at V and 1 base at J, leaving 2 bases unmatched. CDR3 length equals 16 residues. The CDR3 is CASSQDLAGRTDTQYF. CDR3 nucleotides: TGCGCCAGCAGCCAAGACCTAGCGGGACGCACAGATACGCAGTATTTT.

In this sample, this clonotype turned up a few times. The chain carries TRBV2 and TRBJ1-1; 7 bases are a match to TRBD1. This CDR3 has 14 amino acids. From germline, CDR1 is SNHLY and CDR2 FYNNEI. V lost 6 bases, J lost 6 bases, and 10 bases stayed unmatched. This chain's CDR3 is CASRDRSGTAEAFF. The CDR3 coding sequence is TGTGCCAGCAGGGACAGGTCGGGTACGGCTGAAGCTTTCTTT.

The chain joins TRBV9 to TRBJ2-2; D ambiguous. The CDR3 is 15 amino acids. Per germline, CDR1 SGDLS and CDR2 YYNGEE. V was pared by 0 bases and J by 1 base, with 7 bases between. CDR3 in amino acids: CASSVVSQNTGELFF. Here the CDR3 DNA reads TGTGCCAGCAGCGTAGTTAGTCAGAACACCGGGGAGCTGTTTTTT.

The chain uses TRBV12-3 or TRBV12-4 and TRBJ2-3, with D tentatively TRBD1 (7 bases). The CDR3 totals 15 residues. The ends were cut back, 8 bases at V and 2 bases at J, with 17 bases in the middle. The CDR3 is CASSRQGGVTDTQYF. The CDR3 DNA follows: TGTGCCAGCTCCCGACAGGGCGGGGTCACAGATACGCAGTATTTT.

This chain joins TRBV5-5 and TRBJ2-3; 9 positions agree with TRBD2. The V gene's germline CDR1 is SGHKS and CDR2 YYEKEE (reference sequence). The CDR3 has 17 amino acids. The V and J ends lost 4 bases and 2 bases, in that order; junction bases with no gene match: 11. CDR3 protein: CASSLVGAGGLTDTQYF. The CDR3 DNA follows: TGTGCCAGCAGCCTAGTCGGGGCGGGGGGGCTCACAGATACGCAGTATTTT.

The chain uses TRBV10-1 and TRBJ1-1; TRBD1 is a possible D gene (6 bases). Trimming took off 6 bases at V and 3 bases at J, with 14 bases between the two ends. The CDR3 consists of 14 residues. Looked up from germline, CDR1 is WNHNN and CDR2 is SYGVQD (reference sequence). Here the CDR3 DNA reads TGCGCCAGCAGGCACCATCCAGGGGACACTGAAGCTTTCTTT. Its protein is CASRHHPGDTEAFF.

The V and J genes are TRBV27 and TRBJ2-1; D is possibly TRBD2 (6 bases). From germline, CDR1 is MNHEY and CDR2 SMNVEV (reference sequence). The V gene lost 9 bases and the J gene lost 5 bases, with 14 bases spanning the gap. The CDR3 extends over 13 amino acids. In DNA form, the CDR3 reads TGTGCCAGACCCAGCGGGCTTGACAATGAGCAGTTCTTC. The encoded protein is CARPSGLDNEQFF.

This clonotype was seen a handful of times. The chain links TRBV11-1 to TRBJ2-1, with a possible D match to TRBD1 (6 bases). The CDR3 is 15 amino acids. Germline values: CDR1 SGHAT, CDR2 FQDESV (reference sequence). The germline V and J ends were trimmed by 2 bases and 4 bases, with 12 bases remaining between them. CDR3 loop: CASSLSGQPYNEQFF. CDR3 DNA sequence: TGTGCCAGCAGCTTATCGGGACAACCTTACAATGAGCAGTTCTTC.

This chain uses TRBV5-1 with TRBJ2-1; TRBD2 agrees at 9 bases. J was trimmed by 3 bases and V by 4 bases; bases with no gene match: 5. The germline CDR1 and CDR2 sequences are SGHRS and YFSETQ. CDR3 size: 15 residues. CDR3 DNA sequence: TGCGCCAGCAGCCCGACTAGCGGCATCTACAATGAGCAGTTCTTC. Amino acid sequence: CASSPTSGIYNEQFF.